One and the same sample provided the 15 T cell receptor beta chains below, sequenced in a study of blood T cell repertoires in COVID-19. Here immunoSEQ multiplex PCR was the method, and the copy in TCRdb shows in-frame clones only, minus some. In the table there are approximately 140,000 clones, under 85% of which are singletons. What was sequenced was peripheral blood. The source of these receptors is a human donor in a cohort sampled during active COVID-19.

V gene TRBV5-1 combines with J gene TRBJ2-1; 11 bases align to TRBD2. The CDR3 spans 16 residues. Germline CDR1 is SGHRS and CDR2 is YFSETQ. The V and J ends lost 4 bases and 12 bases, in that order; junction bases with no gene match: 15. The CDR3 is CASSQRTSGQPAGQFF. The CDR3 nucleotides are TGCGCCAGCAGCCAAAGGACTAGCGGGCAGCCGGCTGGGCAGTTCTTC.

The table lists this clone with a few counts. The chain carries TRBV9 and TRBJ2-1, with 11 bases matching TRBD1. The length of the CDR3 is 15 residues. V shed 4 bases, J shed 2 bases, and the junction held 2 bases outside the gene matches. Germline V gives CDR1 SGDLS, CDR2 YYNGEE. CDR3 DNA: TGTGCCAGCAGCCGGACAGGGGGCGCCTACAATGAGCAGTTCTTC. Amino acid sequence: CASSRTGGAYNEQFF.

This chain connects TRBV19 to TRBJ1-5; D might be TRBD1 (6 bases). Germline loops: CDR1 LNHDA, CDR2 SQIVND (reference sequence). Trimming took off 6 bases at V and 0 bases at J, with 12 bases between the two ends. CDR3 length equals 15 residues. The CDR3 loop reads CASSGGGYSNQPQHF. In DNA, the CDR3 is TGTGCCAGTAGCGGCGGGGGCTATAGCAATCAGCCCCAGCATTTT.

The genes are TRBV19 and TRBJ2-3, with no clear D. V lost 6 bases and J lost 0, with 10 bases in between. This CDR3 has 14 amino acids. Germline V gene lookup returns CDR1 LNHDA and CDR2 SQIVND (reference sequence). The CDR3 bases are TGTGCCAGTAGCCGGGTTCAAAGCACAGATACGCAGTATTTT. Amino acid sequence: CASSRVQSTDTQYF.

This clone occurred once. This sequence joins TRBV9 and TRBJ2-5, with D possibly matching TRBD2 (5 bases). V was trimmed by 0 bases and J by 3 bases, leaving 12 bases between them. Germline V gene data show CDR1 as SGDLS and CDR2 as YYNGEE. The CDR3 has 15 residues. DNA for the CDR3: TGTGCCAGCAGCGTAGGGGGAGCCCCGAAAGAGACCCAGTACTTC. It translates to CASSVGGAPKETQYF.

V and J are TRBV20-1 and TRBJ1-2; D uncertain. CDR1 is DFQATT and CDR2 is SNEGSKA in the germline V gene (reference sequence). The CDR3 extends over 15 amino acids. Trimming shortened V by 3 bases and J by 0 bases, and 14 bases separated the two germline ends. The CDR3 is CSASRRYQANYGYTF. The CDR3 region has the DNA TGCAGTGCTAGTCGGAGATACCAAGCTAACTATGGCTACACCTTC.

The chain is built from TRBV3-1 (or the pseudogene TRBV3-2) and TRBJ1-5; D is ambiguous. This CDR3 has 14 residues. V lost 1 base and J lost 3, with 7 bases in between. Germline V CDR1 and CDR2: LGHDT, YNNKEL (reference sequence). The CDR3 reads CASSQGGNNQPQHF. The DNA of the CDR3 is TGTGCCAGCAGCCAAGGCGGGAACAATCAGCCCCAGCATTTT.

Worth noting for this clone: A junction boundary mismatches the germline segment, possibly from a read error. The V call is TRBV3-1 (or the pseudogene TRBV3-2), the J call TRBJ1-2; D is possibly TRBD1 (6 bases). The germline V gene encodes CDR1 LGHDT and CDR2 YNNKEL (reference sequence). The CDR3 length is 13 residues. The CDR3 reads CASSQGALYGYTF. DNA for the CDR3: TGTGCCAGCAGCCAGGGGGCGCTTTATGGTTACACCTTC.

This chain joins TRBV15 and TRBJ2-1; no definite D call. The CDR3 length is 18 residues. Germline V lookup: CDR1 LNHNV, CDR2 YYDKDF (reference sequence). Trimming shortened V by 5 bases and J by 5 bases, and 25 bases separated the two germline ends. The CDR3 region is CATSSSTVEIPSNNEQFF. DNA of the CDR3: TGTGCCACCAGCTCCTCAACCGTAGAGATTCCTTCGAACAATGAGCAGTTCTTC.

V gene TRBV7-2 combines with J gene TRBJ1-2; maybe TRBD1 (6 bases). Per the germline V gene, CDR1 is SGHTA and CDR2 is FQGNSA. This CDR3 is 13 amino acids long. V was clipped by 5 bases and J by 3 bases, with 10 bases between them. In nucleotides, the CDR3 is TGTGCCAGCAGCCCAGCAGGGGACTATGGCTACACCTTC. Translation gives CASSPAGDYGYTF.

The chain uses TRBV19 and TRBJ1-5; D unresolved. V lost 6 bases and J lost 1, with 22 bases in between. The CDR3 sequence is 18 residues long. Per the germline V gene, CDR1 is LNHDA and CDR2 is SQIVND (reference sequence). The CDR3 DNA reads as TGTGCCAGTAGAAGAGGTCGGTGGGAGGAGAGCAGCAATCAGCCCCAGCATTTT. This translates into CASRRGRWEESSNQPQHF.

This chain connects TRBV6-5 to TRBJ2-1; 9 bases map to TRBD1. Germline CDR1 and CDR2: MNHEY and SVGAGI. The CDR3 runs to 13 residues. V dropped 6 bases and J dropped 7; count of bases not matched to a gene: 4. DNA of the CDR3: TGTGCCAGCAGGGGGACAGGGTGGAATGAGCAGTTCTTC. Amino acids: CASRGTGWNEQFF.

V usage is TRBV18 and J usage is TRBJ1-5, with D possibly being TRBD1 (5 bases). Per the germline V gene, CDR1 is KGHSH and CDR2 is LQKENI. CDR3 length equals 16 residues. V lost 3 bases, J lost 3 bases, and 15 bases lay in between. In nucleotides, the CDR3 is TGTGCCAGCTCACCCGGAACAGGCGTTATCAATCAGCCCCAGCATTTT. Its protein is CASSPGTGVINQPQHF.

This clone has just a few counts. The chain carries TRBV28 and TRBJ2-7, with 10 positions matching TRBD1. J was trimmed by 4 bases and V by 6 bases; bases with no gene match: 3. This CDR3 has 13 residues. CDR1 MDHEN and CDR2 SYDVKM come from the germline V gene. This CDR3 reads CASRGTGEYEQYF. The CDR3 DNA is TGTGCCAGCAGAGGGACAGGGGAATACGAGCAGTACTTC.

The V gene is TRBV19, the J gene TRBJ2-5; the D gene is possibly TRBD2 (6 bases). This CDR3 is built from 14 residues. In germline, CDR1 is LNHDA, CDR2 SQIVND (reference sequence). V was pared by 7 bases and J by 3 bases, with 15 bases between. CDR3 DNA: TGTGCCAGTACCCAGGTCCCGGGGGAAGAGACCCAGTACTTC. Protein product: CASTQVPGEETQYF.